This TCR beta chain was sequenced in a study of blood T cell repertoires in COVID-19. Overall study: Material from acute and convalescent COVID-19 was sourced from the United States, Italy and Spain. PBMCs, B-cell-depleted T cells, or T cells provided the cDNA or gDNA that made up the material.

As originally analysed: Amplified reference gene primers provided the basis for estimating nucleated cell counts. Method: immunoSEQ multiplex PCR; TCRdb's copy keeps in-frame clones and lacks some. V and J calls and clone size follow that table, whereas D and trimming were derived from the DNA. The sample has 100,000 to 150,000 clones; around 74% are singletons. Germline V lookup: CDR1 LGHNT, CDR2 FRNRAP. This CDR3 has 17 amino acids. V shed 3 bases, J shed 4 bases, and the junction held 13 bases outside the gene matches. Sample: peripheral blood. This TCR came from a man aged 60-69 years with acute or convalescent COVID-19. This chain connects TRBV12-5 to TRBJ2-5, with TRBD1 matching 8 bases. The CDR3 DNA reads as TGTGCTAGTGGTTTCATGTTTGCAGGGGGCCGAGGAGAGACCCAGTACTTC. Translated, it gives CASGFMFAGGRGETQYF.